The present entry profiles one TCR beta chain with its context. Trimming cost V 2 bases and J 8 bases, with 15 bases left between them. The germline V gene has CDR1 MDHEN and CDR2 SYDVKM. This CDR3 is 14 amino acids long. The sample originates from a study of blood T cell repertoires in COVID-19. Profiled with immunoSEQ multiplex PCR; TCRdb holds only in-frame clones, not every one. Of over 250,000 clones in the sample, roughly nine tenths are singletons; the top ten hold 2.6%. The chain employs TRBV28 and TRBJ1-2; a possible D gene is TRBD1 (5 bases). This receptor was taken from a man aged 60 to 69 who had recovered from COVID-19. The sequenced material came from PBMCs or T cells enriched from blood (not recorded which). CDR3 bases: TGTGCCAGCAGTTTAATAGGGGTCACCCAGGGCTACACCTTC. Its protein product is CASSLIGVTQGYTF.